The next 5 T cell receptor beta chains were all read from a single sample in a study of T cell changes during pregnancy in multiple sclerosis. TCRdb's table, derived via immunoSEQ multiplex PCR, lists solely in-frame clones and lacks some. The top ten clones hold 1.5% to 2% of a sample with more than 80,000 clones, about nine tenths of them seen once. The material was peripheral blood, obtained after pregnancy. Receptors originate from a female donor with multiple sclerosis, enrolled in a pregnancy study.

In regard to this clone: In the same sample, other DNA sequences code for this CDR3. The chain is built from TRBV5-1 and TRBJ2-3, with TRBD2 matching 7 bases. V lost 4 bases, J lost 1 base, and 3 bases stayed unmatched. The germline V gene has CDR1 SGHRS and CDR2 YFSETQ. CDR3 length: 14 residues. The CDR3 nucleotides read TGCGCCAGCAGCGCTACTAGCGGCACAGATACGCAGTATTTT. Its protein product is CASSATSGTDTQYF.

The chain carries TRBV5-5 and TRBJ2-4; no definite D call. Trimming removed 4 bases at V and 9 bases at J, with 20 bases between. The length of the CDR3 is 15 residues. The germline gives CDR1 SGHKS, CDR2 YYEKEE (reference sequence). CDR3 coding DNA: TGTGCCAGCAGCATCAGACCCTCCGAGGCGGCCATTCAGTACTTC. It translates to CASSIRPSEAAIQYF.

The chain joins TRBV10-2 to TRBJ2-7, with a tentative D call TRBD2 (6 bases). V lost 4 bases to trimming and J lost 0 bases, with 10 bases between them. The germline V gene encodes CDR1 WSHSY and CDR2 SAAADI. The CDR3 spans 14 residues. The CDR3 here is CASSVGGVSYEQYF. The DNA of the CDR3 is TGCGCCAGCAGTGTGGGCGGGGTCTCCTACGAGCAGTACTTC.

The genes are TRBV5-6 and TRBJ2-7; TRBD1 is a possible D gene (6 bases). Trimming removed 4 bases at V and 6 bases at J, with 11 bases between. The CDR3 loop spans 12 amino acids. Germline V gene data show CDR1 as SGHDT and CDR2 as YYEEEE. The DNA for the CDR3 is TGTGCCAGCAGCCGAACAGGGCGCGAGCAGTACTTC. It is translated as CASSRTGREQYF.

This chain links TRBV5-1 with TRBJ1-1; D ambiguous. Germline CDR1 reads SGHRS; CDR2 reads YFSETQ. V lost 4 bases and J lost 0, with 13 bases in between. The CDR3 runs to 15 residues. The CDR3 sequence is CASSPSGSLNTEAFF. For the CDR3, the DNA is TGCGCCAGCAGCCCTTCCGGGAGCCTGAACACTGAAGCTTTCTTT. Complete variable domain (other parts from reference TRBV5-1 and TRBJ1-1): KAGVTQTPRYLIKTRGQQVTLSCSPISGHRSVSWYQQTPGQGLQFLFEYFSETQRNKGNFPGRFSGRQFSNSRSEMNVSTLELGDSALYLCASSPSGSLNTEAFFGQGTRLTVV.